This entry lists 6 T cell receptor beta chains sequenced from one sample in a study of response to subunit inactivated influenza vaccine. Each CDR3 protein is one row after TCRdb ran MiXCR on the RT-PCR reads. The sample includes roughly 780,000 distinct CDR3 sequences, approximately 17% of them seen just once. The specimen comprised PBMCs from blood, sampled roughly 5 days after vaccination. Receptor source: a man in his fifties who received an inactivated influenza vaccine.

This clonotype was found many times. The chain joins TRBV15 to TRBJ2-3; unclear D gene. Trimming stripped 5 bases from V and 0 bases from J, with 9 bases between. Germline values: CDR1 LNHNV, CDR2 YYDKDF (reference sequence). This CDR3 contains 14 residues. This CDR3 is CATSRTRSTDTQYF. Written as DNA, the CDR3 is TGTGCCACCAGCCGGACGAGAAGCACAGATACGCAGTATTTT.

V and J are TRBV5-1 and TRBJ2-7, with 10 bases aligning to TRBD1. Losses at the gene ends were 2 bases for V and 5 bases for J; bases not matched to a gene: 13. CDR1 SGHRS and CDR2 YFSETQ come from the germline V gene. The CDR3 consists of 17 residues. In DNA, the CDR3 is TGCGCCAGCAGCTTAGTTGGATTGGGGACAGGGGCGGACGAGCAGTACTTC. Translation gives CASSLVGLGTGADEQYF.

The genes are TRBV11-2 and TRBJ1-6; D is unresolved. Trimming stripped 0 bases from V and 3 bases from J, with 12 bases between. The CDR3 length is 17 residues. Germline V gene lookup returns CDR1 SGHAT and CDR2 FQNNGV. CDR3 sequence: CASSLEGRAGYNSPLHF. The CDR3 DNA sequence: TGTGCCAGCAGCTTAGAAGGTCGTGCGGGCTATAATTCACCCCTCCACTTT. Drawing the rest from reference TRBV11-2 and TRBJ1-6, the complete variable domain is EAGVAQSPRYKIIEKRQSVAFWCNPISGHATLYWYQQILGQGPKLLIQFQNNGVVDDSQLPKDRFSAERLKGVDSTLKIQPAKLEDSAVYLCASSLEGRAGYNSPLHFGNGTRLTVT.

In its sample, this clonotype was seen a few times. The chain recombines TRBV5-4 with TRBJ2-3; 9 bases are shared with TRBD1. J gave up 2 bases and V 5 bases, and 6 bases lay outside the gene matches. The CDR3 covers 15 residues. The V gene's germline CDR1 is SGHNT and CDR2 YYREEE (reference sequence). The CDR3 sequence: CASSSGTGITDTQYF. CDR3 sequence (DNA): TGTGCCAGCAGTTCCGGGACAGGGATCACAGATACGCAGTATTTT. Using reference TRBV5-4 and TRBJ2-3 for the parts outside the CDR3, the full variable domain is ETGVTQSPTHLIKTRGQQVTLRCSSQSGHNTVSWYQQALGQGPQFIFQYYREEENGRGNFPPRFSGLQFPNYSSELNVNALELDDSALYLCASSSGTGITDTQYFGPGTRLTVL.

This clonotype was counted only a few times. The rearrangement uses TRBV12-3 or TRBV12-4 and TRBJ1-6; D is undetermined. Trimming stripped 3 bases from V and 11 bases from J, with 11 bases between. The CDR3 is made up of 13 amino acids. This CDR3 is CASSLAGLPPLHF. DNA for the CDR3: TGTGCCAGCAGTTTGGCTGGGTTACCACCCCTCCACTTT.

The rearrangement links TRBV4-2 to TRBJ1-6, with 8 bases lining up with TRBD1. The CDR3 totals 14 residues. The V and J ends lost 4 bases and 7 bases, in that order; junction bases with no gene match: 3. Germline V gene data show CDR1 as LGHNA and CDR2 as YNFKEQ. As DNA, the CDR3 is TGTGCCAGCAGCCTGGGACAGGAGAATTCACCCCTCCACTTT. It specifies CASSLGQENSPLHF.